This T cell receptor (beta chain) was recorded in a study of Ad26.COV2.S vaccination and SARS-CoV-2 variants. The treatment: roughly 18 received Ad26.COV2.S at low or high dose, single or two shots; several received placebo; per-sample allocation not given. On day 63 after the first injection, vaccine and placebo recipients gave samples. The germline gives CDR1 SEHNR, CDR2 FQNEAQ (reference sequence). Trimming removed 2 bases from V and 1 base from J, with 10 bases in between. The CDR3 totals 15 residues. The repertoire was sequenced with immunoSEQ multiplex PCR; TCRdb's copy has only in-frame clones and lacks some. Among approximately 280,000 clones listed, approximately 89% were seen once.

Source: peripheral blood, taken in a trial of Ad26.COV2.S vaccine versus placebo. V is TRBV7-9 and J is TRBJ2-3; possibly TRBD1 for D (5 bases). The source of this sequence is a person between 18 and 65 years old who received the Ad26.COV2.S COVID-19 vaccine or a placebo. The CDR3 nucleotides read TGTGCCAGCAGCTTAATGGGGCCCGGCACAGATACGCAGTATTTT. It is translated as CASSLMGPGTDTQYF.